This T cell receptor beta chain was profiled in a study of cytomegalovirus exposure and HLA in healthy donors. The germline V gene encodes CDR1 SQVTM and CDR2 ANQGSEA. CDR3 length: 12 residues. V was pared by 7 bases and J by 6 bases, with 12 bases between. With 60 Vbeta and 13 Jbeta primers, the PCR was carried out. Data came from immunoSEQ multiplex PCR; TCRdb stores just in-frame clones and leaves some out. The repertoire has roughly 180,000 clones, over 70% of them found once; the top ten carry less than 1.5%. Sequencing input: PBMCs. The chain is built from TRBV29-1 and TRBJ2-2, with D perhaps matching TRBD1 (5 bases). The clonotype was recovered from a woman in her 30s in good health and CMV-seropositive. CDR3 nucleotides: TGCAGCGCTCACAGGAGTCCCGGGGAGCTGTTTTTT. Protein: CSAHRSPGELFF.